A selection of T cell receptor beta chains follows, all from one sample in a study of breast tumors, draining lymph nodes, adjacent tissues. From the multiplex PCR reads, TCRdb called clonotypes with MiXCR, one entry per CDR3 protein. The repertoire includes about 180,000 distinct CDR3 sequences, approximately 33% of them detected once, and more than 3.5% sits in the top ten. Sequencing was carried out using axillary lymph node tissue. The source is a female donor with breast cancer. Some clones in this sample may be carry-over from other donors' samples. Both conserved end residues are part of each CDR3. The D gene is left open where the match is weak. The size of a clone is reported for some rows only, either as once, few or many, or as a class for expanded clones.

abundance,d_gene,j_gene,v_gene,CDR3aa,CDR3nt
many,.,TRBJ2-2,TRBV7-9,CASSLGPGELFF,TGTGCCAGCAGCTTGGGTCCCGGGGAGCTGTTTTTT
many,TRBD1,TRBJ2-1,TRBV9,CASSAQPTGGHEQFF,TGTGCCAGCAGCGCCCAACCGACAGGGGGCCATGAGCAGTTCTTC
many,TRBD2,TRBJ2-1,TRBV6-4,CASLVWGGYDVRFF,TGTGCCAGCCTAGTCTGGGGAGGGTATGATGTTCGGTTCTTC
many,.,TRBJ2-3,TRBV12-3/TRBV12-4,CASSLHTDTQYF,TGTGCCAGCAGTCTACACACAGATACGCAGTATTTT
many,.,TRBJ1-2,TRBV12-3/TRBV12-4,CASSLGWDNYGYTF,TGTGCCAGCAGTTTAGGATGGGACAACTATGGCTACACCTTC
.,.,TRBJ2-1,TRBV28,CASSDMSSYNEQSF,TGTGCCAGCTCAGACATGAGCTCCTACAATGAGCAGTCCTTC
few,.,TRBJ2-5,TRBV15,CATSRPAAAEETQYF,TGTGCCACCAGCAGACCAGCGGCTGCCGAAGAGACCCAGTACTTC
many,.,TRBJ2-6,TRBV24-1,CATSEVVSGANVLTF,TGTGCCACCAGTGAGGTGGTCTCTGGGGCCAACGTCCTGACTTTC
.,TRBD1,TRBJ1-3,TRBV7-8,CASSFGQGRGTMYF,TGTGCCAGCAGCTTCGGACAGGGGAGAGGGACCATGTATTTT
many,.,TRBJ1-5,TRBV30,CAWSEGGNQPQHF,TGTGCCTGGAGTGAAGGGGGCAATCAGCCCCAGCATTTT
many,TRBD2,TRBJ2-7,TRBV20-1,CSASGASGMYEQYF,TGCAGTGCTAGTGGGGCTAGCGGGATGTACGAGCAGTACTTC
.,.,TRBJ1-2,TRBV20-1,CSARDKGDYLRYGYTF,TGCAGTGCTAGAGATAAGGGGGACTACCTGCGCTATGGCTACACCTTC
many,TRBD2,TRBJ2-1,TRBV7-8,CASSPGGKRSYNEQFF,TGTGCCAGCAGCCCGGGGGGGAAGCGATCCTACAATGAGCAGTTCTTC
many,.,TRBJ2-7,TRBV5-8,CASSTGPNEQYF,TGTGCCAGCAGCACGGGCCCTAACGAGCAGTACTTC
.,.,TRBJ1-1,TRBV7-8,CASRQQGNTEAFF,TGTGCCAGCAGGCAACAGGGGAACACTGAAGCTTTCTTT
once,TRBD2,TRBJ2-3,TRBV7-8,CASSPRTSGRGTDTQYF,TGTGCCAGCAGCCCCCGGACTAGCGGGAGGGGCACAGATACGCAGTATTTT
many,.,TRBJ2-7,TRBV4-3,CASSQGRSTYEQYF,TGCGCCAGCAGCCAAGGTAGGTCTACCTACGAGCAGTACTTC
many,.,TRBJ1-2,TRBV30,CAWSVDRNYGYTF,TGTGCCTGGAGTGTGGACAGAAACTATGGCTACACCTTC
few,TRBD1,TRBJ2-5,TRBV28,CASNPRGYGSETQYF,TGTGCCAGCAACCCCAGGGGGTATGGGTCGGAGACCCAGTACTTC
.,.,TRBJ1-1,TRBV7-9,CASSWKGQANAEAFF,TGTGCCAGCAGCTGGAAAGGACAAGCGAACGCTGAAGCTTTCTTT
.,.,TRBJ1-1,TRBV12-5,CASGLTGATEAFF,TGTGCTAGTGGTTTGACGGGTGCCACTGAAGCTTTCTTT
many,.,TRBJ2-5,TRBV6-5,CASSYSLWETQYF,TGTGCCAGCAGTTACTCGTTGTGGGAGACCCAGTACTTC
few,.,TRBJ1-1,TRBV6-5,CASSYSYSTEAFF,TGTGCCAGCAGTTACTCGTACAGCACTGAAGCTTTCTTT
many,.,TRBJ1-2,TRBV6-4,CASSDDFQRGYTF,TGTGCCAGCAGTGACGACTTCCAAAGAGGCTACACCTTC
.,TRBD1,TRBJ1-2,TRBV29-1,CSVGTGLDYGYTF,TGCAGCGTGGGGACAGGGCTTGACTATGGCTACACCTTC
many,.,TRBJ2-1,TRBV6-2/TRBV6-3,CASSLDHYNEQFF,TGTGCCAGCAGTTTAGACCACTACAATGAGCAGTTCTTC
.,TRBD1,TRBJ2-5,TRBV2,CASRGDRTALGF,TGTGCCAGCAGGGGGGACAGGACTGCCTTAGGCTTC
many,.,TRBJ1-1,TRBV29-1,CSVGQLVTYTEAFF,TGCAGCGTTGGGCAGCTAGTTACTTACACTGAAGCTTTCTTT
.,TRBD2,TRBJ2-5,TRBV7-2,CASSQAGAVDTQYF,TGTGCCAGCAGCCAAGCGGGAGCGGTAGATACGCAGTACTTC
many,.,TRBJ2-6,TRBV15,CATSRASGAPGGANVLTF,TGTGCCACCAGCAGAGCGTCAGGGGCGCCGGGTGGGGCCAACGTCCTGACTTTC
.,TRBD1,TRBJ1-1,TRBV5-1,CASSQLLGQTSMNTEAFF,TGCGCCAGCAGCCAACTTTTGGGACAGACATCTATGAACACTGAAGCTTTCTTT
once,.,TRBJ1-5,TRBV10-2,CASRSNSNQHF,TGCGCCAGCAGGAGTAATAGCAATCAGCATTTT
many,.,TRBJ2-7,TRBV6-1,CASSEGGIEQYF,TGTGCCAGCAGTGAAGGGGGGATCGAGCAGTACTTC
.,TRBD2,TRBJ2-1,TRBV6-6,CASSHSNEISGARSYNEQFF,TGTGCCAGCAGTCACTCGAACGAGATTAGCGGGGCTCGATCCTACAATGAGCAGTTCTTC
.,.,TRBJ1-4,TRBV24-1,CATSESRGGNLFF,TGTGCCACCAGTGAGTCCAGGGGTGGAAATCTGTTTTTT
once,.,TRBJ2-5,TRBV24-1,CATSGLATGETQYF,TGTGCCACCAGTGGACTAGCGACAGGGGAGACCCAGTACTTC
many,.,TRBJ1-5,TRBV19,CASNPLRQSNQPQHF,TGTGCCAGTAACCCCCTCCGGCAGAGCAATCAGCCCCAGCATTTT
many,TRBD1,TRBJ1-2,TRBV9,CASSAGTGANYGYTF,TGTGCCAGCAGCGCCGGGACAGGGGCTAACTATGGCTACACCTTC
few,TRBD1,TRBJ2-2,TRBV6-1,CASSHRGGRGPGELFF,TGTGCCAGCAGTCACCGCGGTGGCAGGGGGCCCGGGGAGCTGTTTTTT
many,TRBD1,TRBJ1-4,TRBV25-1,CASTPFSGGTGELFF,TGTGCCAGCACCCCTTTTTCAGGGGGTACAGGGGAACTGTTTTTT
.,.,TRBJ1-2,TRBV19,CASSIDMAGGDYTF,TGTGCCAGTAGTATAGATATGGCCGGCGGAGACTACACCTTC
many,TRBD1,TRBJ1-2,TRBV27,CASSRTGVDGYTF,TGTGCCAGCAGCCGGACAGGGGTAGATGGCTACACCTTC
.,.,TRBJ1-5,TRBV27,CASSSRRTKQPQHF,TGTGCCAGCAGTTCCCGACGGACCAAACAGCCCCAGCATTTT
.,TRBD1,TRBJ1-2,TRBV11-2,CASSLGQGSGSGYGYTF,TGTGCCAGCAGCTTAGGACAGGGTTCCGGTTCTGGCTATGGCTACACCTTC
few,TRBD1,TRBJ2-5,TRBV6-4,CASSHQGAGTQYF,TGTGCCAGCAGTCACCAGGGGGCTGGGACCCAGTACTTC
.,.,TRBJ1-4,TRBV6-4,CASSEGLDLGKLFF,TGTGCCAGCAGTGAGGGACTGGATCTAGGAAAACTGTTTTTT
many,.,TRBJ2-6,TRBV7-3,CASSPVGSGANVLTF,TGTGCCAGCAGCCCCGTGGGCTCTGGGGCCAACGTCCTGACTTTC
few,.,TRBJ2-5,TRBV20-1,CSASAGQTQSF,TGCAGTGCTAGTGCAGGGCAGACCCAGTCCTTC
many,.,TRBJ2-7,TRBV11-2,CASSFGWGSYEQYF,TGTGCCAGCAGCTTTGGGTGGGGTAGCTACGAGCAGTACTTC
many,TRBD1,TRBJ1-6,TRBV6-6,CASTHAGTGGSPLHF,TGTGCCAGCACTCACGCCGGGACAGGGGGTTCACCCCTCCACTTT
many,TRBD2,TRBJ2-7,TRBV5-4,CASKLAGERYEQYF,TGTGCCAGCAAACTAGCGGGAGAACGTTACGAGCAGTACTTC
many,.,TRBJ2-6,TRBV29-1,CSVVNSGANVLTF,TGCAGCGTTGTGAACTCTGGGGCCAACGTCCTGACTTTC
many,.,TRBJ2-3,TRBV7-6,CASSLAGTSTDTQYF,TGTGCCAGCAGCTTGGCGGGGACTAGCACAGATACGCAGTATTTT
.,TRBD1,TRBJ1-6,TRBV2,CASRIVQGFLSLHF,TGTGCCAGCAGAATAGTACAGGGGTTCCTCTCCCTCCACTTT
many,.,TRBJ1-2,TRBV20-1,CSARVGGGDAGYTF,TGCAGTGCTAGAGTGGGAGGGGGTGACGCGGGCTACACCTTC
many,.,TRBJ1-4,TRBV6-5,CASSYGGVGWKLFF,TGTGCCAGCAGTTACGGGGGGGTGGGTTGGAAACTGTTTTTT
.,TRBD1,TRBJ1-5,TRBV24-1,CATSGMKGPDRDYSNQPQHF,TGTGCCACCAGTGGGATGAAGGGACCGGACAGGGATTATAGCAATCAGCCCCAGCATTTT
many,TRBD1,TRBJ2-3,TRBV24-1,CATSDPTGRTDTQYF,TGTGCCACCAGTGATCCGACAGGGCGCACAGATACGCAGTATTTT
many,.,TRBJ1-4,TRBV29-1,CSVRNEKLFF,TGCAGCGTGCGGAATGAAAAACTGTTTTTT
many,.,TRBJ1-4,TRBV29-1,CSALDPRVTNEKLFF,TGCAGCGCCCTAGATCCCAGGGTAACTAATGAAAAACTGTTTTTT